The 20 T cell receptor beta chains reported below all come from one sample, sequenced in a study of T-cell reconstitution after alpha-beta-depleted transplantation in children. It was with unique molecular identifiers that the TCRbeta library was prepared. TCRdb reanalysed the PCR reads using MiXCR and keeps one entry per CDR3 protein. The data contain some 180,000 distinct CDR3 sequences, approximately 6.9% of them seen just once; the ten biggest clones take up approximately 6%. The specimen was PBMCs, collected before TCRalphabeta/CD19-depleted stem cell transplant. These receptors all come from a boy aged 2-9 years with acute lymphoblastic leukemia, due to receive a stem cell transplant.

In this sample, this clonotype turned up many times. This chain connects TRBV7-2 to TRBJ2-7; TRBD1 matches 8 bases. The CDR3 contains 14 residues. The V segment lost 5 bases and the J segment 2 bases; nucleotides outside the gene matches: 5. Germline CDR1 SGHTA, CDR2 FQGNSA. CDR3 amino acids: CASSQGQGPYEQYF. DNA for the CDR3: TGTGCCAGCAGCCAAGGACAGGGCCCCTACGAGCAGTACTTC.

The rearrangement uses TRBV6-2 or TRBV6-3 and TRBJ2-7; 10 nucleotides match TRBD2. Germline CDR1 is MNHEY and CDR2 is SVGEGT. With V trimmed by 5 bases and J by 2 bases, 9 bases remained unmatched. The CDR3 extends over 16 amino acids. CDR3 in DNA: TGTGCCAGCAGTCTCATCGGGCTAGCGGGAGCCTACGAGCAGTACTTC. This codes for CASSLIGLAGAYEQYF.

There are a few counts of this clonotype. The chain employs TRBV25-1 and TRBJ2-7; D is possibly TRBD2 (6 bases). This CDR3 has 14 amino acids. The germline CDR1 and CDR2 sequences are MGHDK and SYGVNS. Trimming removed 3 bases at V and 2 bases at J, with 11 bases between. The CDR3 DNA follows: TGTGCCAGCAGTGACGGGGGATTTGCCTACGAGCAGTACTTC. It translates to CASSDGGFAYEQYF.

This clonotype turned up a few times. The chain uses TRBV5-6 and TRBJ1-6; weak D call: TRBD1 (5 bases). The ends were cut back, 4 bases at V and 5 bases at J, with 19 bases in the middle. The CDR3 extends over 17 amino acids. Per the germline V gene, CDR1 is SGHDT and CDR2 is YYEEEE. DNA for the CDR3: TGTGCCAGCAGCCAATTATTTCCGGGACGGCATAATTCACCCCTCCACTTT. This translates into CASSQLFPGRHNSPLHF.

This clonotype was counted many times. The rearrangement uses TRBV27 and TRBJ2-7; possible D gene TRBD2, 6 bases. There are 13 residues in the CDR3. Trimming took off 2 bases at V and 6 bases at J, with 11 bases between the two ends. In germline, CDR1 is MNHEY, CDR2 SMNVEV (reference sequence). CDR3 protein: CASSLTGVGEQYF. The CDR3 coding sequence is TGTGCCAGCAGTTTAACGGGAGTAGGCGAGCAGTACTTC.

This clonotype was seen many times. This chain uses TRBV29-1 with TRBJ2-1; TRBD2 matches at 14 bases. Germline trimming cut 1 base from V and 4 bases from J; bases unmatched to any gene: 9. The CDR3 consists of 18 residues. CDR1 is SQVTM, CDR2 ANQGSEA, per germline. CDR3 coding DNA: TGCAGCGTTGAAGCTTCGGGACTAGCGGGAGTAGCTTACAATGAGCAGTTCTTC. As protein: CSVEASGLAGVAYNEQFF.

The J gene is TRBJ1-5, the V gene TRBV2, with a tentative D call TRBD1 (6 bases). The CDR3 length is 16 residues. Germline V gives CDR1 SNHLY, CDR2 FYNNEI. Between the trimmed V and J ends, which lost 5 bases and 0 bases, there was a span of 14 bases. DNA for the CDR3: TGTGCCAGCAGTAACTTCGGGGGGGCTAGCAATCAGCCCCAGCATTTT. It specifies CASSNFGGASNQPQHF.

Ten or more counts support this clonotype. V usage is TRBV7-6 and J usage is TRBJ2-2; D may be TRBD2 (5 bases). This CDR3 region has 16 residues. Per germline, CDR1 SGHVS and CDR2 FNYEAQ. Trimming left V 2 bases short and J 0 bases short, with 10 bases between. The CDR3 loop reads CASSLKRLTNTGELFF. The CDR3 bases are TGTGCCAGCAGCTTAAAACGACTAACGAACACCGGGGAGCTGTTTTTT. Using reference TRBV7-6 and TRBJ2-2 for the parts outside the CDR3, the full variable domain is GAGVSQSPRYKVTKRGQDVALRCDPISGHVSLYWYRQALGQGPEFLTYFNYEAQQDKSGLPNDRFSAERPEGSISTLTIQRTEQRDSAMYRCASSLKRLTNTGELFFGEGSRLTVL.

In its sample, this clonotype was seen many times. This chain links TRBV5-1 with TRBJ2-2, with a weak D call TRBD1 (6 bases). Trimming cost V 0 bases and J 3 bases, with 12 bases left between them. Germline V gene data show CDR1 as SGHRS and CDR2 as YFSETQ. The CDR3 is made up of 16 amino acids. The CDR3 nucleotides are TGCGCCAGCAGCTTGGGAACAGGGTTCGACACCGGGGAGCTGTTTTTT. It encodes CASSLGTGFDTGELFF.

As concerns this clonotype: A clone one base away is much larger, so this may be a read error. The rearrangement joins TRBV20-1 to TRBJ2-7, with 9 bases that match TRBD1. The CDR3 is 15 residues long. Germline lookup yields CDR1 DFQATT and CDR2 SNEGSKA (reference sequence). The CDR3 nucleotides are TGCTGTGCTAGAGATCGGTGGGACAGGGTCTACGAGCAGTACTTC. Amino acids: CCARDRWDRVYEQYF.

This clonotype came up a few times. This sequence joins TRBV9 and TRBJ1-2; D unclear. From germline, CDR1 is SGDLS and CDR2 YYNGEE. The CDR3 runs to 15 residues. Trimming pared 0 bases from V and 4 bases from J, leaving 13 bases between. In nucleotides, the CDR3 is TGTGCCAGCAGCGTAGCGTCAGGAACCCTCTATGGCTACACCTTC. Protein product: CASSVASGTLYGYTF. Based on the CDR3 plus reference TRBV9 and TRBJ1-2, the full variable domain is DSGVTQTPKHLITATGQRVTLRCSPRSGDLSVYWYQQSLDQGLQFLIQYYNGEERAKGNILERFSAQQFPDLHSELNLSSLELGDSALYFCASSVASGTLYGYTFGSGTRLTVV.

This clonotype was seen more than once but under ten times. The V gene is TRBV4-3, the J gene TRBJ1-4, with 7 positions matching TRBD1. The V and J ends lost 4 bases and 13 bases, in that order; junction bases with no gene match: 9. Germline CDR1 and CDR2: LGHNA and YSLEER. This CDR3 is built from 13 residues. CDR3 nucleotide sequence: TGCGCCAGCAGCCCAGGGCCCCACAGGGGACTGTTTTTT. This encodes CASSPGPHRGLFF.

The V gene is TRBV28, the J gene TRBJ1-5; 7 bases match TRBD1. Trimming cost V 8 bases and J 6 bases; bases outside gene matches: 10. The CDR3 has 14 amino acids. Germline loops: CDR1 MDHEN, CDR2 SYDVKM. The CDR3 sequence is CASVTGTVFQPQHF. In DNA, the CDR3 is TGTGCCAGCGTAACTGGGACAGTTTTTCAGCCCCAGCATTTT.

Ten or more counts support this clonotype. The CDR3 DNA reads as TGTGCCAGCAGCCCCCTCGGTCCAGCCTATGGCTACACCTTC. It translates to CASSPLGPAYGYTF. This chain connects TRBV7-2 to TRBJ1-2; D call uncertain. Germline V gene lookup returns CDR1 SGHTA and CDR2 FQGNSA. V shed 5 bases and J shed 4 bases, with 14 bases lying between them. This CDR3 has 14 residues.

The sample holds a few counts of this clonotype. The gene calls are TRBV14 and TRBJ1-4, with D possibly matching TRBD1 (6 bases). CDR1 SGHDN and CDR2 FVKESK come from the germline V gene. V was trimmed by 4 bases and J by 7 bases, leaving 19 bases between them. The CDR3 runs 16 residues. The CDR3 protein is CASSLGIPGVGEKLFF. The CDR3 DNA sequence: TGTGCCAGCAGCCTTGGGATTCCAGGGGTGGGTGAAAAACTGTTTTTT.

This clonotype was recorded a few times. Germline is not matched at one junction end, which may reflect a read error. The chain employs TRBV7-2 and TRBJ2-3; weak D call: TRBD1 (5 bases). Germline CDR1 and CDR2: SGHTA and FQGNSA. The CDR3 sequence is 14 residues long. CDR3 sequence (DNA): TGTGCCAGCAGCCTAGGGGCTGGCACAGATACGCAGTGTTTT. Its protein product is CASSLGAGTDTQCF.

The table lists this clonotype with many counts. The CDR3 sequence: CASSLTGPPSYGYTF. The DNA of the CDR3 is TGCGCCAGCAGCTTGACAGGGCCCCCTAGCTATGGCTACACCTTC. This sequence joins TRBV5-1 and TRBJ1-2, with D tentatively TRBD1 (6 bases). The CDR3 is 15 amino acids. CDR1 is SGHRS, CDR2 YFSETQ, per germline. Trimming left V 1 base short and J 4 bases short, with 14 bases between.

The sample holds many counts of this clonotype. The rearrangement links TRBV28 to TRBJ1-3, with TRBD1 matching over 7 bases. Germline assignment: CDR1 MDHEN and CDR2 SYDVKM. This CDR3 region has 16 residues. V trimming: 7 bases; J trimming: 5 bases; junction bases outside the gene matches: 14. CDR3 in amino acids: CASTQRGQLERNTIYF. The CDR3 bases are TGTGCCAGCACCCAGAGGGGGCAGCTTGAACGAAACACCATATATTTT.

In this sample, this clonotype turned up many times. The rearrangement uses TRBV29-1 and TRBJ2-1; 10 bases fit TRBD2. The germline gives CDR1 SQVTM, CDR2 ANQGSEA. There are 13 residues in the CDR3. V was clipped by 4 bases and J by 8 bases; unmatched bases: 5. The CDR3 DNA follows: TGCAGCGTTGTCCCTAGCGGGAGCTATGAGCAGTTCTTC. Protein: CSVVPSGSYEQFF.

This clonotype was seen many times. This rearrangement joins TRBV4-1 to TRBJ1-1, with D perhaps matching TRBD1 (5 bases). This CDR3 spans 16 amino acids. Per germline, CDR1 MGHRA and CDR2 YSYEKL. Trimming took 3 bases from V and 4 from J, leaving 18 bases between them. CDR3 bases: TGCGCCAGCAGCCAGCCCTCAGGGCGCAGGGCCACTGAAGCTTTCTTT. Its protein is CASSQPSGRRATEAFF.